This T cell receptor (beta chain) was documented in a study of blood T cells in healthy people across ages. Study details: Capture via template switching afforded approximately one barcoded beta molecule per two T cells.

At least ten counts were recorded for this clonotype. The antigen is not known. Findings of the study overall: Naive T cell percentage and TCR beta diversity correlated strongly.

The CDR3 runs 17 residues. V was pared by 4 bases and J by 7 bases, with 23 bases between. The V gene's germline CDR1 is SGHTA and CDR2 FQGNSA. Combining a sample-barcoded 5' primer with a J-beta primer mix, a second PCR ran for about 7 to 12 cycles. All samples yielded 2.5 million or more CDR3-containing paired-end reads. TCRdb passed the 5' RACE reads through MiXCR, listing each CDR3 protein once. The sample records some 900,000 distinct CDR3 sequences, around 30% being singletons. Isolation yielded PBMCs, at least 7 million per sample, in every case. The sequence was collected from a woman aged 80 or over in good health. Sequenced: blood. The J gene is TRBJ2-1, the V gene TRBV7-2, with D perhaps being TRBD1 or TRBD2 (7 bases each). CDR3 nucleotide sequence: TGTGCCAGCAGCTCCCGCAGGGCGACAGGGACTAAGAATGAGCAGTTCTTC. Translation: CASSSRRATGTKNEQFF.